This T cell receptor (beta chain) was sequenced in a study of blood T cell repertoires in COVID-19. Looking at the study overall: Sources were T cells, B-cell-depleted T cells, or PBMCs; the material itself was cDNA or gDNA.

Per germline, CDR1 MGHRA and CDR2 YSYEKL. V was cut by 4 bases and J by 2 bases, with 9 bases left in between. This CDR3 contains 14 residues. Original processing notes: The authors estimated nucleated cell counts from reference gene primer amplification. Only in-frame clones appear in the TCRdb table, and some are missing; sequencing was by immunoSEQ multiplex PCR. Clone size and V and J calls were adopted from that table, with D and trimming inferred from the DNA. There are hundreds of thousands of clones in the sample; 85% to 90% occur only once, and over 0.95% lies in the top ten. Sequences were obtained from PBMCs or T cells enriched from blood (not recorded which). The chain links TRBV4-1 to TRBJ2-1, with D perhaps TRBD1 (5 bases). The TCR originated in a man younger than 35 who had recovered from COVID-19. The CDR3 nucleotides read TGCGCCAGCAGCCGGGGCTTAGCCTACAATGAGCAGTTCTTC. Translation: CASSRGLAYNEQFF.